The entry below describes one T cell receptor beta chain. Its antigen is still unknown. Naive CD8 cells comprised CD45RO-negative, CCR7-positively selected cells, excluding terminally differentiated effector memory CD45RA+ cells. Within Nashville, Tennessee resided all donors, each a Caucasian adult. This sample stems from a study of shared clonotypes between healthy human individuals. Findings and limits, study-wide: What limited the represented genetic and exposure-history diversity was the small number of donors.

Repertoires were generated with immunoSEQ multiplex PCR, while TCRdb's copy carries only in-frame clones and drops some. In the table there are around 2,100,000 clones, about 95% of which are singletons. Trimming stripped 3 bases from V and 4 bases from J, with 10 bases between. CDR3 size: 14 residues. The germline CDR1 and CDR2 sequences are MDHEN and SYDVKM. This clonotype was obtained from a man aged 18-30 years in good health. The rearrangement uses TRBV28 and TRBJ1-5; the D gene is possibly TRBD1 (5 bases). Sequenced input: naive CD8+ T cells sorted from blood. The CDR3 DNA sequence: TGTGCCAGCAGTTTTGACAGCGGAAATCAGCCCCAGCATTTT. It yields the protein CASSFDSGNQPQHF.